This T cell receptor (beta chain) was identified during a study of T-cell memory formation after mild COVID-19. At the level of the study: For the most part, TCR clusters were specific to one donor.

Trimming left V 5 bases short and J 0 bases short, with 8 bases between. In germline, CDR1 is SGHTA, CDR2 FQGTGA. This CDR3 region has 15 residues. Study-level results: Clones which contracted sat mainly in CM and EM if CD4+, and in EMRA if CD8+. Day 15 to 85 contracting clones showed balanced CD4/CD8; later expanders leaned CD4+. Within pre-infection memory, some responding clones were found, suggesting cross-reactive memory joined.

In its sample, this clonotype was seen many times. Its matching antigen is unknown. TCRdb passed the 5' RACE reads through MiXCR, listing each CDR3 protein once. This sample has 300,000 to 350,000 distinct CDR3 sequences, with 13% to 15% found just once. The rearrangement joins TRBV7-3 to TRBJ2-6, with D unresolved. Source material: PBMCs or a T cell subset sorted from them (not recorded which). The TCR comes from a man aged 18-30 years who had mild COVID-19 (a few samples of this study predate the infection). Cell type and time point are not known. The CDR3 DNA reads TGTGCCAGCAGCGTACGGAGCTCTGGGGCCAACGTCCTGACTTTC. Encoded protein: CASSVRSSGANVLTF. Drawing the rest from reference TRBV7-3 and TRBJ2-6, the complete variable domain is GAGVSQTPSNKVTEKGKYVELRCDPISGHTALYWYRQSLGQGPEFLIYFQGTGAADDSGLPNDRFFAVRPEGSVSTLKIQRTERGDSAVYLCASSVRSSGANVLTFGAGSRLTVL.